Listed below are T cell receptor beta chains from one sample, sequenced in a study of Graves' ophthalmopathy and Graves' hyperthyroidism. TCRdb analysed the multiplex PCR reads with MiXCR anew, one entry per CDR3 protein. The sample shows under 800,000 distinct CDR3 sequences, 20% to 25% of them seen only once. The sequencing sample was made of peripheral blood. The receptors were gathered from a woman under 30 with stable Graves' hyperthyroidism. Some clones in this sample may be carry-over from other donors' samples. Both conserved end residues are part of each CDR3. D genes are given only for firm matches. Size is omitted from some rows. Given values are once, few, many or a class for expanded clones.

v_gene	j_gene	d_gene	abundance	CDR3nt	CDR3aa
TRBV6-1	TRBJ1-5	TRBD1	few	TGTGCCAGCAGAGCCTCCGGGACAGGGGGCAATCAGCCCCAGCATTTT	CASRASGTGGNQPQHF
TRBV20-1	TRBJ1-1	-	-	TGCAGTGCTCTCCCCCCAGTGGACACTGAAGCTTTCTTT	CSALPPVDTEAFF
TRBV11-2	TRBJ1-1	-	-	TGTGCCAGCAGCTTACAGGTTCTGAATTTGGGTACTCGGGGGACTGAAGCTTTCTTT	CASSLQVLNLGTRGTEAFF
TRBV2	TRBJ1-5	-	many	TGTGCCAGCAGTGTAGAACTGAATAGCAATCAGCCCCAGCATTTT	CASSVELNSNQPQHF
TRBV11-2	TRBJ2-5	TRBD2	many	TGTGCCAGCAGCTATGGACTAGCGGGAGCGGCAGGATATGAGACCCAGTACTTC	CASSYGLAGAAGYETQYF
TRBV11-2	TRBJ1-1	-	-	TGTGCCAGCAGTCCTGTCCCAGTAGGGAACACTGAAGCTTTCTTT	CASSPVPVGNTEAFF
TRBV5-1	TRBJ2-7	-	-	TGCGCCAGCAGCTTACGAGGGGGAGTCCGATGGGAGCAGTACTTC	CASSLRGGVRWEQYF
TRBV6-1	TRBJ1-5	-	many	TGTGCCAGCAGTGGGGGGGCGGGGTCAATCAGCTACCAGCATTTT	CASSGGAGSISYQHF
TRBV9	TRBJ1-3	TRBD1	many	TGTGCCAGCAGCGTGAAGACAGGGAGAAATGGAAACACCATATATTTT	CASSVKTGRNGNTIYF
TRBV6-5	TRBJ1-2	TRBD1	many	TGTGCCAGCAGTTTTATGACAGGGCGCTATGGCTACACCTTC	CASSFMTGRYGYTF
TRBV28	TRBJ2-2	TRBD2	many	TGTGCCAGCCTAACTAGCGGGATAAGCGGGGAGCTGTTTTTT	CASLTSGISGELFF
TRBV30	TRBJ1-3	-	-	TGTGCCTTACAGAGCTCTGGAAACACCATATATTTT	CALQSSGNTIYF
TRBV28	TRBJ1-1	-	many	TGTGCCAGCAGTTCAGGGAGGTTTACTGAAGCTTTCTTT	CASSSGRFTEAFF
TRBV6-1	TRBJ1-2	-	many	TGTGCCAGCAGTGCCGTCAGGGACTTTAACTATGGCTACACCTTC	CASSAVRDFNYGYTF
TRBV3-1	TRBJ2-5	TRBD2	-	TGTGCCAGCAGCCAAGAAATCGGACTAGCGGGGGTCCAGGAGACCCAGTACTTC	CASSQEIGLAGVQETQYF
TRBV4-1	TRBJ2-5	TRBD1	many	TGCGCCAGCAGCAGGGGACAGATCCAAGAGACCCAGTACTTC	CASSRGQIQETQYF
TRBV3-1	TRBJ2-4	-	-	TGTGCCAGCAGCCAAGGCGGCCGATCGCTAGCCAAAAACATTCAGTACTTC	CASSQGGRSLAKNIQYF
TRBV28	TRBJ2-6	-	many	TGTGCCAGCAGTACCTCGGGGGCTGGGGCCAACGTCCTGACTTTC	CASSTSGAGANVLTF
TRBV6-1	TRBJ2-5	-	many	TGTGCCAGCAGTGAAACCCCGGACGGAGTTAAGTACTTC	CASSETPDGVKYF
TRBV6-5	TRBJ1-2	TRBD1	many	TGTGCCAGCAGTTACTGGGGTACAGGGGGGTCCTATGGCTACACCTTC	CASSYWGTGGSYGYTF
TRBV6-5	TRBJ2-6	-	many	TGTGCCAGCAGTTACTCGGGTTTTACTGGGGCCAACGTCCTGACTTTC	CASSYSGFTGANVLTF
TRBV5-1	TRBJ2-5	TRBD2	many	TGCGCCAGCAGCCTCGGGACTAGCCCCGGGGAGACCCAGTACTTC	CASSLGTSPGETQYF
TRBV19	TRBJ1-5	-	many	TGTGCCAGTAGTGGCCAGGTATGGGGAGGCAATCAGCCCCAGCATTTT	CASSGQVWGGNQPQHF
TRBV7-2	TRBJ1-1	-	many	TGTGCCAGCAGCTTAGTAGACTTTGTGAACACTGAAGCTTTCTTT	CASSLVDFVNTEAFF
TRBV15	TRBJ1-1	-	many	TGTGCCACCAGCAGAGGGGAGAGCACTGAAGCTTTCTTT	CATSRGESTEAFF
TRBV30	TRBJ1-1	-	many	TGTGCCTGGAAGGAGGCGTTGAACACTGAAGCTTTCTTT	CAWKEALNTEAFF
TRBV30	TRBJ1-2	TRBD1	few	TGTGCCTGGAGTGTACCTCGGACAGGAAAAATGGGCTACACCTTC	CAWSVPRTGKMGYTF
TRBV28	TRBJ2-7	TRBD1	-	TGTGCCAGCAATTACCCGGGACAGGCCACCTACGAGCAGTACTTC	CASNYPGQATYEQYF
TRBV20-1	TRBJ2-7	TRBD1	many	TGCAGTGCACTCCCGACAGAGGGGGCTCGGTACGAGCAGTACTTC	CSALPTEGARYEQYF
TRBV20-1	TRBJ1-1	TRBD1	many	TGCAGTGCTAGAAAGGGGGCCTCGAACACTGAAGCTTTCTTT	CSARKGASNTEAFF
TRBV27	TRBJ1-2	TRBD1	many	TGTGCCAGCAGTACCAGGACAGGGAACTATGGCTACACCTTC	CASSTRTGNYGYTF
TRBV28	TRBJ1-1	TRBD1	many	TGTGCCAGTAACCATTTGACAGGGATGAACACTGAAGCTTTCTTT	CASNHLTGMNTEAFF
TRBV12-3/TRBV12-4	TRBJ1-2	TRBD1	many	TGTGCCAGCAGTTTTAGGACAGGGTTCGGCTACACCTTC	CASSFRTGFGYTF
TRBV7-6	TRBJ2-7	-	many	TGTGCCAGCAGCTTAGCCACGGGGGGCGCCTACGAGCAGTACTTC	CASSLATGGAYEQYF
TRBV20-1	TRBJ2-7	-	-	TGCAGTGCCCAAAAATCCGGGACCCACGAGCAGTACTTC	CSAQKSGTHEQYF
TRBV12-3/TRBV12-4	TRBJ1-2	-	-	TGTGCCAGCAGTTTTGAGCTATTTCGGGAAGGGAATAACTATGGCTACACCTTC	CASSFELFREGNNYGYTF
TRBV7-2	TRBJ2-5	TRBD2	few	TGTGCCAGCAGCTGGCGGGGGGGCCGTGGGGAGACCCAGTACTTC	CASSWRGGRGETQYF
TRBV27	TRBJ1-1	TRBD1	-	TGTGCCAGCAGTCCCCGGACAGGGGGGCTGTGGGACACTGAAGCTTTCTTT	CASSPRTGGLWDTEAFF
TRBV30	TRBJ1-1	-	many	TGTGCCTGGAGTTCCAAAGGAGTTATGAACACTGAAGCTTTCTTT	CAWSSKGVMNTEAFF
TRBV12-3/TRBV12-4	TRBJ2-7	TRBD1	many	TGTGCCAGCAGCACCCACGGACAGGGGGTCGAGCAGTACTTC	CASSTHGQGVEQYF
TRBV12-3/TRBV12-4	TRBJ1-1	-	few	TGTGCCAGCAAAAACGGATTTTCGGTCACTGAAGCTTTCTTT	CASKNGFSVTEAFF
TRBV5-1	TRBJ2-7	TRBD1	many	TGCGCCAGCAGCTTGGCCCCCAGACAGGGCCACGAGCAGTACTTC	CASSLAPRQGHEQYF
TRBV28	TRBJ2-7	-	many	TGTGCCAGCAGTTTTTCCCAAATCTACGAGCAGTACTTC	CASSFSQIYEQYF
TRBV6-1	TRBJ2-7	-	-	TGTGCCAGCAGTCCGCCCAGAGGGCTAGGAGAGCAGTACTTC	CASSPPRGLGEQYF
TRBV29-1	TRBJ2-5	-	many	TGCAGCGTTGACACTCTAGCAGTGGGGTCGAAGACCCAGTACTTC	CSVDTLAVGSKTQYF
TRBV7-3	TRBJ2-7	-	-	TGTGCCAGCAGCTGGACCCCTGGGGACGAGCAGTACTTC	CASSWTPGDEQYF
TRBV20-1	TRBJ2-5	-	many	TGCAGTGCTTTGTCTGAGACCCAGTACTTC	CSALSETQYF
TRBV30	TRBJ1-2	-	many	TGTGCCTGGAGTGTGGACTCAGACGCCTATGGCTACACCTTC	CAWSVDSDAYGYTF
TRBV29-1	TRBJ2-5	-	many	TGCAGCGTTGAGGGACTGGGGTCGGAAGAGACCCAGTACTTC	CSVEGLGSEETQYF
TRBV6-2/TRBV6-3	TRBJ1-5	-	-	TGTGCCGGGGATCAGCCCCAGCATTTT	CAGDQPQHF